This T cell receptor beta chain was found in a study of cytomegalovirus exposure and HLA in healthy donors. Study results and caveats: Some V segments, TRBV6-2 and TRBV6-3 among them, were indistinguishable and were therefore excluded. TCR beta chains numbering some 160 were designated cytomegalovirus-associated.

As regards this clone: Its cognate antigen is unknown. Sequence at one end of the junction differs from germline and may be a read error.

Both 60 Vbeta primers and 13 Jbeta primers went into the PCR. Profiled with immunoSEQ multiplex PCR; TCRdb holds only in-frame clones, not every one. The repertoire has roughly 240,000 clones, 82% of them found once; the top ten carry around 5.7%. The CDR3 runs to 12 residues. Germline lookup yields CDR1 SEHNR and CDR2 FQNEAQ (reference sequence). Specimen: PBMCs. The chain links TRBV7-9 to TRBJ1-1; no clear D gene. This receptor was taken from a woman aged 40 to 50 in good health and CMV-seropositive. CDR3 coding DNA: TGTTCCAGCAGCTTTCCCGGGACTGAAGCTTTCTTT. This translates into CSSSFPGTEAFF.